This TCR beta chain emerged from a study of T cell responses to AZD1222 COVID-19 vaccine. Data came from immunoSEQ multiplex PCR; TCRdb stores just in-frame clones and leaves some out. The sample yields approximately 150,000 clones, about 82% seen once. A word on this clone: The antigen remains undetermined.

Study outcomes and limitations: Repertoire samples came only from after the peak T cell response. Recipients of AZD1222 seropositive at baseline numbered only 6 or 7. Reportedly, nearly half the spike-specific TCRs target unmutated variant regions.

The receptor's source is an adult who received the AZD1222 COVID-19 vaccine. Sample: peripheral blood, taken 28 days after the second AZD1222 dose.

The CDR3 spells CASSLGPSGGPAYEQYF. The DNA for the CDR3 is TGTGCCAGCAGCTTGGGACCTAGCGGGGGGCCGGCCTACGAGCAGTACTTC. This rearrangement joins TRBV5-4 to TRBJ2-7, with 11 positions matching TRBD2. Per germline, CDR1 SGHNT and CDR2 YYREEE (reference sequence). The CDR3 loop spans 17 amino acids. J gave up 2 bases and V 0 bases, and 7 bases lay outside the gene matches. Looking up the rest from reference TRBV5-4 and TRBJ2-7 gives the full variable domain: ETGVTQSPTHLIKTRGQQVTLRCSSQSGHNTVSWYQQALGQGPQFIFQYYREEENGRGNFPPRFSGLQFPNYSSELNVNALELDDSALYLCASSLGPSGGPAYEQYFGPGTRLTVT.